The table lists the clone carrying this T cell receptor (beta chain) with a few counts. Its cognate antigen is unknown. Constant-region reverse primers amplified full-length variable regions, followed by semi-nested Nested Universal Primer A PCR. TCRdb called the 5' RACE reads again in MiXCR, with one record for every CDR3 protein. The repertoire has 6,500 to 7,000 distinct CDR3 sequences, about 50% of them found once; the top ten carry less than 4%. CD25-based Treg depletion was applied to purified naive CD4+ T cells. Notes on the study in general: The larger-cohort validation was restricted to a single TCR beta V-J rearrangement rather than whole repertoires. Tumor memory CD4+ T cell TCR gene usage was found to cluster with blood and lymph node memory CD4+ cells and with lymph node naive CD4+ cells.

Sequencing was performed on naive CD4+ T cells sorted from a lymph node. Subset specified: naive CD4+ T cells, CD4+CD45RA+CD25-. The TCR was taken from a female donor with breast cancer.

The CDR3: CSVTGNRGPETQYF. Written as DNA, the CDR3 is TGCAGCGTAACTGGTAACAGGGGGCCGGAGACCCAGTACTTC. This sequence joins TRBV29-1 and TRBJ2-5, with 9 bases aligning to TRBD1. With V trimmed by 6 bases and J by 5 bases, 10 bases remained unmatched. Germline V lookup: CDR1 SQVTM, CDR2 ANQGSEA. This CDR3 comprises 14 residues.